Listed below are T cell receptor beta chains from one sample, sequenced in a study of PD-1 blockade in classical Hodgkin lymphoma. Profiling relied on immunoSEQ multiplex PCR, and the TCRdb table lists in-frame clones only, not all of them. Among roughly 6,000 clones listed, around 73% were seen once. The specimen comprised CD4+ T cells from blood, sampled at baseline. These TCRs come from a human donor with classical Hodgkin lymphoma. Both conserved end residues are part of each CDR3. A D gene is named only where the DNA matches it firmly. Not all rows give a size; the values are once, few, many and, for expanded clones, a class.

D,J,V,size,CDR3,DNA
.,TRBJ1-5,TRBV7-9,.,CASSESRVGNQPQHF,TGTGCCAGCAGCGAAAGCAGGGTTGGGAATCAGCCCCAGCATTTT
TRBD1,TRBJ2-7,TRBV7-6,few,CASSLGTGVNYEQYF,TGTGCCAGCAGCCTCGGGACAGGGGTAAACTACGAGCAGTACTTC
.,TRBJ1-5,TRBV30,.,CAWSPGQGSNQPQHF,TGTGCCTGGAGTCCAGGGCAGGGAAGCAATCAGCCCCAGCATTTT
.,TRBJ1-3,TRBV11-2,once,CASSLEPAAGNTIYF,TGTGCCAGCAGCTTAGAGCCCGCTGCTGGAAACACCATATATTTT
.,TRBJ2-1,TRBV5-1,.,CASSFYNEQFF,TGCGCCAGCAGCTTCTACAATGAGCAGTTCTTC
.,TRBJ1-5,TRBV28,few,CASSPRLRINQPQHF,TGTGCCAGCAGTCCCCGCCTAAGAATCAATCAGCCCCAGCATTTT
TRBD2,TRBJ2-1,TRBV27,.,CASSPWGRGDRNEQFF,TGTGCCAGCAGTCCATGGGGACGGGGGGATAGGAATGAGCAGTTCTTC
.,TRBJ2-1,TRBV20-1,.,CSASTAGLKFF,TGCAGTGCCAGTACAGCGGGCTTGAAGTTCTTC
TRBD2,TRBJ2-1,TRBV4-1,.,CASSQGGGITSYNEQFF,TGCGCCAGCAGCCAAGGGGGGGGGATCACATCTTACAATGAGCAGTTCTTC
.,TRBJ1-6,TRBV7-6,.,CASSLGGLTYNSPLHF,TGTGCCAGCAGCTTAGGGGGGCTCACCTATAATTCACCCCTCCACTTT
.,TRBJ1-1,TRBV9,.,CASSVDGGYGTEAFF,TGTGCCAGCAGCGTAGACGGGGGGTATGGAACTGAAGCTTTCTTT
.,TRBJ1-2,TRBV27,.,CASSLSSRGGYGYTF,TGTGCCAGCAGTTTAAGCTCTCGGGGTGGCTATGGCTACACCTTC
.,TRBJ2-2,TRBV11-3,once,CASSDDLRVGTGELFF,TGTGCCAGCAGCGACGACCTCAGGGTTGGCACCGGGGAGCTGTTTTTT
TRBD1,TRBJ1-4,TRBV6-6,.,CASSAPGQGQEKLFF,TGTGCCAGCAGCGCACCGGGACAGGGTCAAGAAAAACTGTTTTTT
.,TRBJ2-7,TRBV6-1,.,CASSPLHRTAYEQYF,TGTGCCAGCTCCCCTCTTCACAGGACGGCCTACGAGCAGTACTTC
.,TRBJ1-6,TRBV11-2,.,CASSLDFPRSPLHF,TGTGCCAGCAGCTTAGATTTTCCGCGTTCACCCCTCCACTTT
TRBD2,TRBJ2-1,TRBV27,.,CASSLTSGGWDEQFF,TGTGCCAGCAGCCTTACTAGCGGGGGATGGGATGAGCAGTTCTTC
TRBD2,TRBJ2-2,TRBV6-4,.,CASSESGGPSGELFF,TGTGCCAGCAGCGAGAGCGGGGGACCATCCGGGGAGCTGTTTTTT
.,TRBJ1-2,TRBV7-2,.,CASSLGLQLNGYTF,TGTGCCAGCAGCTTAGGGTTACAGCTAAATGGCTACACCTTC
TRBD1,TRBJ1-2,TRBV28,large,CASSLRGRGLGYTF,TGTGCCAGCAGTTTAAGGGGAAGGGGGCTTGGCTACACCTTC
.,TRBJ2-7,TRBV5-1,medium-sized,CASSLAGSSSYEQYF,TGCGCCAGCAGCCTTGCAGGGTCGAGCTCCTACGAGCAGTACTTC
.,TRBJ2-1,TRBV1,.,CTSIQKLAREQFF,TGCACCAGCATCCAGAAACTAGCTCGCGAGCAGTTCTTC
.,TRBJ1-1,TRBV19,.,CASSIPYLHTEAFF,TGTGCCAGTAGTATTCCGTACTTGCACACTGAAGCTTTCTTT
.,TRBJ2-5,TRBV20-1,.,CSASSGETQYF,TGCAGTGCTAGTAGTGGGGAGACCCAGTACTTC
.,TRBJ1-1,TRBV19,.,CASSTNRAAGGGYTEAFF,TGTGCCAGTAGTACCAACCGGGCCGCGGGCGGAGGGTACACTGAAGCTTTCTTT
TRBD1,TRBJ2-2,TRBV2,.,CASTGQGGTGELFF,TGTGCCAGCACGGGACAGGGTGGCACCGGGGAGCTGTTTTTT
TRBD1,TRBJ1-2,TRBV19,.,CASSRSDRGGYGYTF,TGTGCCAGTAGTAGGTCCGACAGGGGCGGGTATGGCTACACCTTC
TRBD2,TRBJ2-5,TRBV28,.,CASSSIAGWQETQYF,TGTGCCAGCAGTTCCATAGCGGGATGGCAAGAGACCCAGTACTTC
.,TRBJ2-3,TRBV7-3,.,CASSLTGASTDTQYF,TGTGCCAGCAGCTTAACGGGGGCTAGCACAGATACGCAGTATTTT
.,TRBJ1-4,TRBV5-8,.,CASSLSWGEKLFF,TGTGCCAGCAGCTTGTCCTGGGGTGAAAAACTGTTTTTT
.,TRBJ2-7,TRBV4-1,.,CASSQAGDGSAQQYF,TGCGCCAGCAGCCAAGCGGGTGATGGAAGTGCCCAGCAGTACTTC